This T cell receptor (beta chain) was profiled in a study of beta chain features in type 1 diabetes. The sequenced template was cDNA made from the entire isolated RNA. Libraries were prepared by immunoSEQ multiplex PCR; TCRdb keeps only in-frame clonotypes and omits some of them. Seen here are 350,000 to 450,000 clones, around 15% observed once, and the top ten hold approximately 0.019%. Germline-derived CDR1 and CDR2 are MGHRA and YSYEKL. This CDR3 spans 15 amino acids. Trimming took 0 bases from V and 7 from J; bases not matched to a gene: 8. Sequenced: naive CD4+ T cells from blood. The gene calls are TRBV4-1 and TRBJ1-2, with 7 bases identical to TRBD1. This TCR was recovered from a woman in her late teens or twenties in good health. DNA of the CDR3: TGCGCCAGCAGCCAAGAGAGGGGGGACAGTTCTGGCTACACCTTC. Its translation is CASSQERGDSSGYTF.